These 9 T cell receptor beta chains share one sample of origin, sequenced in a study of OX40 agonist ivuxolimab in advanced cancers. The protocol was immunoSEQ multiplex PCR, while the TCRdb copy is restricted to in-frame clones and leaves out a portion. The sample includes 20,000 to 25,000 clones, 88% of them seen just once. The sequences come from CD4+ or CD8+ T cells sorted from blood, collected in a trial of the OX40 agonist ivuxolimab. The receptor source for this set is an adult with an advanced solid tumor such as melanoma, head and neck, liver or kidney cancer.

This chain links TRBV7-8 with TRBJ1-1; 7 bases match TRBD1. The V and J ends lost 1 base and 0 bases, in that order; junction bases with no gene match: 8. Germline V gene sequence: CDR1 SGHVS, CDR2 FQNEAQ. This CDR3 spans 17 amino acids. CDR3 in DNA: TGTGCCAGCAGCTTAGATATACGGGACAGCTTGAACACTGAAGCTTTCTTT. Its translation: CASSLDIRDSLNTEAFF.

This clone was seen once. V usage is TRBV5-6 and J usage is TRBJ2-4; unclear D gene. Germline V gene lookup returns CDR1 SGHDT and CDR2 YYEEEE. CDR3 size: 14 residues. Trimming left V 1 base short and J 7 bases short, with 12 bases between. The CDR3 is CASSLIRSFNIQYF. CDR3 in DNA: TGTGCCAGCAGCTTGATCAGGTCCTTCAACATTCAGTACTTC.

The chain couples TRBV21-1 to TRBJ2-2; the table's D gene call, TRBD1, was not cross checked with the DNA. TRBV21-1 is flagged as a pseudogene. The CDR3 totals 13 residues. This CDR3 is CATHRVDTGELFF. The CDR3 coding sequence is TGTGCCACTCACAGGGTGGACACCGGGGAGCTGTTTTTT.

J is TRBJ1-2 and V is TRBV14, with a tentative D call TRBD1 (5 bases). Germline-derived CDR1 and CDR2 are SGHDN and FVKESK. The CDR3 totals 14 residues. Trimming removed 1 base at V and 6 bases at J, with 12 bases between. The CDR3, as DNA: TGTGCCAGCAGCCAAGCGGGGGGAAAAGATGGCTACACCTTC. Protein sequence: CASSQAGGKDGYTF.

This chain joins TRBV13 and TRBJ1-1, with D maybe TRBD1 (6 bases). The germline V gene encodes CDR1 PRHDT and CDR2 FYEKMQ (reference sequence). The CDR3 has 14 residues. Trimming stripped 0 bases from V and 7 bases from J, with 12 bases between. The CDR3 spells CASSLGGGGLEAFF. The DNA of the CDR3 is TGTGCCAGCAGCTTAGGAGGGGGTGGCCTTGAAGCTTTCTTT.

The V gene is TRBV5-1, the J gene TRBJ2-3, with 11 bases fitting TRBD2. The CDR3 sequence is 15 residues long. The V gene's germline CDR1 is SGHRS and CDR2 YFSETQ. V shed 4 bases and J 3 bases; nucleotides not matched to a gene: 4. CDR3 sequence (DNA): TGCGCCAGCAGCCCGGGACTAGCGGTGACAGATACGCAGTATTTT. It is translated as CASSPGLAVTDTQYF.

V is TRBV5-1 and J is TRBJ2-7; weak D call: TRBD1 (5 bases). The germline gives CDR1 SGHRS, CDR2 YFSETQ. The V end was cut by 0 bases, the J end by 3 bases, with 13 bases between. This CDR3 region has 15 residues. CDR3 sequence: CASSLDRTIFYEQYF. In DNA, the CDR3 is TGCGCCAGCAGCTTGGATCGGACAATTTTCTACGAGCAGTACTTC.

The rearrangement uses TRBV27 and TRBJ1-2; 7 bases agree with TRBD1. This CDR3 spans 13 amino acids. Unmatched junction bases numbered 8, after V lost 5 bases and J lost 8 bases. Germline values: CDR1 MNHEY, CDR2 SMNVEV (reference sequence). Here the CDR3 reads CASSPGTDVGYTF. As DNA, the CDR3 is TGTGCCAGCAGTCCCGGGACAGACGTCGGCTACACCTTC.

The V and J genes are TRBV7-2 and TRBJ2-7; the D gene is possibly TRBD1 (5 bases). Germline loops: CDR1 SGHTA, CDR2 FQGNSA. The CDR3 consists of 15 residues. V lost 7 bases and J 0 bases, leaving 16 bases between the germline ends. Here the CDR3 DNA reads TGTGCCAGCACCCCAACTCCGACAGTCTCCTACGAGCAGTACTTC. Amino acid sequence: CASTPTPTVSYEQYF.